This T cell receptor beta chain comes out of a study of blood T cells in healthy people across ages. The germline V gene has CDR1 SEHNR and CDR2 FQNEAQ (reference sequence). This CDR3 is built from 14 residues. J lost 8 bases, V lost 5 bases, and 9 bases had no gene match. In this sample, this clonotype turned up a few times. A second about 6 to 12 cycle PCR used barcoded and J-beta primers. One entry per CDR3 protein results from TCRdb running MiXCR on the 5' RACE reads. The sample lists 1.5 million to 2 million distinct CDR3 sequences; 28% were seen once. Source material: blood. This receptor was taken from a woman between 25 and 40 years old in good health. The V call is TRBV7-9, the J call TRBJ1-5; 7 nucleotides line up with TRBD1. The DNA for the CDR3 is TGTGCCAGCAGCCTAGGGCAGGGGGGCAAGCCCCAGCATTTT. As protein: CASSLGQGGKPQHF.